This TCR beta chain was profiled in a study of T-cell memory formation after mild COVID-19 (dated by TCRdb to 2020 to 2022). Turning to the overall study: TCR sequence clusters from the two donors were found to be largely donor specific. In a couple of donors, T-cell clones that expanded and contracted after mild COVID-19 were tracked by sequencing TCRalpha and TCRbeta repertoires over time. Two young, previously healthy adult volunteers, one female and one male, were included in the cohort. Results and caveats for the whole study, not just this receptor: Some responding clones were detected in pre-infection memory, which suggested that pre-existing cross-reactive memory T cells had joined the SARS-CoV-2 response. Only a couple of mild cases were covered by the study, and larger cohorts that include severe cases with pre-infection samples were considered necessary. Contracting CD4+ clones appeared mostly in the CM and EM memory subsets, whereas CD8+ clones were enriched in EMRA. From day 15 to 85, contracting clones showed balanced CD4/CD8 phenotypes, whereas a second wave of clones that expanded from day 15 to 37 leaned towards CD4+. SARS-CoV-2 specificity of the second-wave clones peaking on day 37 was not confirmed.

The sequencing machine was an Illumina NovaSeq 6000. Using 5'RACE with constant-segment primers, TCRalpha and TCRbeta cDNA libraries were constructed, with sample barcodes and unique molecular identifiers added in the process. Trizol reagent was used to extract RNA from every sample. The libraries were amplified in two PCR steps, and the second step added a second sample barcode and Illumina TruSeq adapters. The libraries were sequenced on an Illumina NovaSeq using 2 x 150 bp paired-end reads. The original pipeline was this. Demultiplexing of reads and collapsing into UMI-guided consensus sequences were performed with migec v1.2.7. Using mixcr v2.1.11, UMI consensuses were aligned to TRA and TRB V and J templates and then assembled into clonotypes. Expanded or contracted clonotypes were those called significant by both edgeR and NoisET, with noise models trained on biological replicates. edgeR calls used a false discovery rate-adjusted p below 0.01 and a log2 fold-change threshold of 1. PCA with hierarchical clustering of max-normalized trajectories of the 1000 most abundant clonotypes was used as exploratory dynamics analysis. Separately sequenced CD4+ and CD8+ repertoires were used to assign the CD4 or CD8 phenotype of responding clones. In TCRdb, the public reads were trimmed at Q25 with fastp and aligned with MiXCR, with productive beta chains retained. Each CDR3 protein appears once, grouped with its most common genes and DNA. TCRdb's processing, not the authors' own work, is the source of the V and J calls. The sample includes 350,000 to 400,000 distinct CDR3 sequences, with approximately 21% observed a single time. The ten most abundant clones make up approximately 12% of the sample.

PBMCs were isolated by Ficoll-Paque density gradient centrifugation. The V end gives up 6 bases and the J end 4 bases, leaving 10 bases in the junction not matched to a gene. The germline V gene sets CDR1 to LGHNT and CDR2 to FRNRAP. The CDR3 numbers 16 residues from cysteine through phenylalanine. Of all the DNA, just the CDR3 is kept, 48 bases in frame from base 1. A few counts support this clonotype. Its antigen is still unknown. Per-nucleotide qualities are absent, and no much larger clonotype sits a single base away. The receptor comes from an adult woman who had mild COVID-19 (a few samples of this study predate the infection). The sample titles of this study are shuffled in the database, so cell type and time point are left out; the donor was told from shared clones. Recombination joined TRBV12-5 with TRBJ2-5, with 11 middle bases fitting TRBD2. The material sequenced was PBMCs or a T cell subset sorted from them (not recorded which). The CDR3 sequence is CASGLGLAVGGETQYF. The DNA is TGTGCTAGTGGCCTGGGACTAGCGGTAGGGGGAGAGACCCAGTACTTC.